A selection of T cell receptor beta chains follows, all from one sample in a study of PD-1 blockade in classical Hodgkin lymphoma. TCRdb keeps only in-frame clones here, not all; method: immunoSEQ multiplex PCR. The sample has roughly 48,000 clones; around nine tenths are singletons. Here the sequenced sample was peripheral blood mononuclear cells (PBMCs), taken before the fourth cycle of nivolumab. The receptors derive from a human donor with classical Hodgkin lymphoma. Each CDR3 is given with its conserved first and last residue. The D gene is left open where the match is weak. Size tells how often a clone was seen (once, few, many) or the class of an expanded clone, and some rows leave it out.

- - TRBJ1-3 TRBV7-9 TGTGCCAGCAGCAGTCGCGGGATACGAAACACCATATATTTT CASSSRGIRNTIYF
- - TRBJ1-3 TRBV9 TGTGCCAGCAGCGTAGCGGCAGGGTTAGACACCATATATTTT CASSVAAGLDTIYF
- - TRBJ2-7 TRBV7-9 TGTGCCAGCAGCATAAGTGGGGGGTACGAGCAGTACTTC CASSISGGYEQYF
once TRBD2 TRBJ2-5 TRBV4-2 TGTGCCAGCAGCCAAGACGTTAGTCTAGCGGGGGCCCAAGAGACCCAGTACTTC CASSQDVSLAGAQETQYF
- TRBD1 TRBJ2-1 TRBV28 TGTGCCAGCAGACTTACAGGGGGCAATGAGCAGTTCTTC CASRLTGGNEQFF
- TRBD2 TRBJ2-3 TRBV27 TGTGCCAGCAGTCTATATAGCGGGGGTAGCACAGATACGCAGTATTTT CASSLYSGGSTDTQYF
once - TRBJ2-2 TRBV9 TGTGCCAGCAGCGTAGGGGGCGGGGAGCTGTTTTTT CASSVGGGELFF
- - TRBJ2-2 TRBV7-3 TGTGCCAGCAGCGCTAGTAACACCGGGGAGCTGTTTTTT CASSASNTGELFF
- - TRBJ2-7 TRBV7-8 TGTGCCAGCAGCTTATTAGGGGACTTGGGCTACGAGCAGTACTTC CASSLLGDLGYEQYF
- - TRBJ1-1 TRBV19 TGTGCCAGTAGTATAGGGTTTCTGGCAGCTTTCTTT CASSIGFLAAFF
- TRBD1 TRBJ1-2 TRBV28 TGTGCCAGCAGTTTTCCAGGGGGCGCTCTAGGAGGTGGCTACACCTTC CASSFPGGALGGGYTF
- TRBD2 TRBJ2-1 TRBV25-1 TGTGCCAGCGCGCTAGCGGGAGGAGGCAATGAGCAGTTCTTC CASALAGGGNEQFF
- - TRBJ1-2 TRBV18 TGTGCCAGCTCACCGTCCACACGAGATGGCTACACCTTC CASSPSTRDGYTF
- TRBD1 TRBJ1-2 TRBV7-2 TGTGCCAGCAGCTCACGCCCGGGGGACAGGGCTGACTATGGCTACACCTTC CASSSRPGDRADYGYTF
- - TRBJ2-3 TRBV10-3 TGTGCCATCAGGGCAGGGGGCACAGATACGCAGTATTTT CAIRAGGTDTQYF
- - TRBJ2-3 TRBV6-1 TGTGCCAGCAGTGTCGGACAGTCTAGCACAGATACGCAGTATTTT CASSVGQSSTDTQYF
- TRBD1 TRBJ2-7 TRBV6-5 TGTGCCAGCAGTTACAAGGGGGCCAGCTCCTACGAGCAGTACTTC CASSYKGASSYEQYF
- - TRBJ1-4 TRBV4-1 TGCGCCAGCAGCCAAGAGGTCATTGAAAAACTGTTTTTT CASSQEVIEKLFF
- - TRBJ2-3 TRBV2 TGTGCCAGCAGTGCTTACAGCACAGATACGCAGTATTTT CASSAYSTDTQYF
- - TRBJ2-1 TRBV5-1 TGCGCCAGCAGCTTGGCGCAGGGGAGGAGTGAGCAGTTCTTC CASSLAQGRSEQFF
- - TRBJ1-5 TRBV15 TGTGCCACCAGCGGAAGCTGGGATCAGCCCCAGCATTTT CATSGSWDQPQHF
- TRBD1 TRBJ2-2 TRBV5-4 TGTGCCAGCAGCTTCACAGGGGGCACCGGGGAGCTGTTTTTT CASSFTGGTGELFF
- - TRBJ1-1 TRBV10-3 TGTGCCATCAGTGAGTCGTACACGAACCTTGAAGCTTTCTTT CAISESYTNLEAFF
- - TRBJ2-1 TRBV5-1 TGCGCCAGCAGTCCTCCCGCCAGTGAGCAGTTCTTC CASSPPASEQFF
- - TRBJ2-7 TRBV5-1 TGCGCCAGCAGCCCCACCGGACTCACCTACGAGCAGTACTTC CASSPTGLTYEQYF
- TRBD2 TRBJ2-1 TRBV9 TGTGCCAGCAGCGTAGCTACGACTAGCGGGAGATCCCACAATGAGCAGTTCTTC CASSVATTSGRSHNEQFF
once - TRBJ2-1 TRBV5-1 TGCGCCAGCAGCTTCGGGACAAGCAATGAGCAGTTCTTC CASSFGTSNEQFF
once - TRBJ2-6 TRBV27 TGTGCCAGCAGTTTGGGGTCCGTCCCTGGGGCCAACGTCCTGACTTTC CASSLGSVPGANVLTF